Listed below are T cell receptor beta chains from one sample, sequenced in a study of blood T cells in healthy people across ages. TCRdb itself ran the 5' RACE reads through MiXCR, one entry per CDR3 protein. Of some 930,000 distinct CDR3 sequences in the sample, about 29% were seen once. The sample was also reused in another study, on T cells of mothers and their children.

The sample consisted of blood. Receptor source: a woman aged 35 to 49 in good health. Each CDR3 is given with its conserved first and last residue. The D gene is left open where the match is weak. The listing skips clone size in some rows; elsewhere it reads once, few, many or a size class.

TRBV20-1	-	TRBJ1-1	-	CSAKKSPGANTEAFF	TGCAGTGCTAAGAAAAGTCCGGGCGCGAACACTGAAGCTTTCTTT
TRBV5-1	-	TRBJ2-7	-	CASSLGGQWNEQYF	TGCGCCAGCAGCTTGGGGGGACAATGGAACGAGCAGTACTTC
TRBV5-1	-	TRBJ1-2	-	CASSLVNREGYTF	TGCGCCAGCAGCTTGGTAAACAGGGAAGGCTACACCTTC
TRBV5-1	TRBD1	TRBJ2-1	-	CASSGSPTGDNEQFF	TGCGCCAGCAGCGGGAGCCCGACAGGGGATAATGAGCAGTTCTTC
TRBV12-3/TRBV12-4	TRBD1	TRBJ1-2	-	CASRIDRDDGYTF	TGTGCCAGCAGGATAGACAGGGACGATGGCTACACCTTC
TRBV28	-	TRBJ1-2	-	CASSLSRTPYGYTF	TGTGCCAGCAGCCTGAGTAGGACCCCCTATGGCTACACCTTC
TRBV5-1	-	TRBJ2-7	many	CASFYTPGSYEQYF	TGCGCCAGCTTTTACACTCCCGGCTCCTACGAGCAGTACTTC
TRBV5-1	TRBD2	TRBJ2-5	-	CASSISGGANGETQYF	TGCGCCAGCAGCATTAGCGGGGGGGCGAACGGAGAGACCCAGTACTTC
TRBV29-1	-	TRBJ2-1	-	CSSETSGSGNEQFF	TGCAGCAGTGAGACTAGTGGGAGTGGCAATGAGCAGTTCTTC
TRBV7-2	-	TRBJ2-3	many	CASSLGGRASTDTQYF	TGTGCCAGCAGCTTAGGAGGCAGGGCTAGCACAGATACGCAGTATTTT
TRBV6-6	TRBD1	TRBJ2-6	-	CASSPTTGGNVLTF	TGTGCCAGCAGTCCCACGACAGGGGGCAACGTCCTGACTTTC
TRBV28	-	TRBJ1-1	-	CVSYQRGRIRSEAFF	TGTGTCAGCTATCAGAGAGGCAGAATTAGGTCTGAAGCTTTCTTT
TRBV5-1	-	TRBJ1-2	many	CASSLTVWGKDYGYTF	TGCGCCAGCAGCTTGACGGTTTGGGGGAAGGACTATGGCTACACCTTC
TRBV5-1	TRBD1	TRBJ2-3	-	CASSPDRVSTDTQYF	TGCGCCAGCAGCCCAGACAGGGTCTCCACAGATACGCAGTATTTT
TRBV12-5	-	TRBJ2-7	many	CASGLDESYEQYF	TGTGCTAGTGGTTTGGACGAAAGCTACGAGCAGTACTTC
TRBV29-1	TRBD1	TRBJ2-7	-	CSVVQGASPMVNEQYF	TGCAGCGTCGTACAGGGGGCAAGCCCCATGGTGAACGAGCAGTACTTC
TRBV20-1	-	TRBJ2-6	-	CSARDPDRLSGANALTF	TGCAGTGCTAGAGACCCCGACAGGCTCTCTGGGGCCAACGCCCTGACTTTC
TRBV9	-	TRBJ2-4	-	CASSATDTVAKNIQYF	TGTGCCAGCAGCGCGACAGACACCGTAGCCAAAAACATTCAGTACTTC
TRBV4-1	TRBD2	TRBJ2-2	few	CASSQDQGLHTGELFF	TGCGCCAGCAGCCAAGACCAGGGACTACACACCGGGGAGCTGTTTTTT
TRBV20-1	-	TRBJ1-1	few	CSARADSANTEAFF	TGCAGTGCTAGAGCCGACAGCGCGAACACTGAAGCTTTCTTT
TRBV7-2	-	TRBJ1-2	many	CASSLLQGGYGYTF	TGTGCCAGCAGCTTACTACAGGGAGGCTATGGCTACACCTTC
TRBV30	-	TRBJ2-7	-	CAWKVPGYEQYF	TGTGCCTGGAAGGTCCCTGGCTACGAGCAGTACTTC
TRBV5-5	-	TRBJ1-4	-	CASSFISAEGEKLFF	TGTGCCAGCAGCTTTATCTCCGCGGAGGGCGAAAAACTGTTTTTT
TRBV27	TRBD2	TRBJ2-3	-	CASSFLLAGGQGTDTQYF	TGTGCCAGCAGTTTTTTGCTAGCGGGGGGGCAGGGCACAGATACGCAGTATTTT
TRBV5-1	-	TRBJ2-3	few	CASSLAGILPTDTQYF	TGCGCCAGCAGCTTGGCCGGGATCCTACCCACAGATACGCAGTATTTT
TRBV13	-	TRBJ1-2	once	CASSSGGANGYTF	TGTGCCAGCAGCTCAGGCGGGGCCAACGGCTACACCTTC
TRBV20-1	-	TRBJ1-2	-	CSARASRETERNNGYTF	TGCAGTGCTAGAGCCTCGCGGGAGACAGAGCGAAATAATGGCTACACCTTC
TRBV2	-	TRBJ2-3	-	CASSEALSPVLADTQYF	TGTGCCAGCAGTGAAGCGCTTTCCCCGGTACTGGCAGATACGCAGTATTTT
TRBV4-2	-	TRBJ1-4	few	CASSQPSQGTEKLFF	TGTGCCAGCAGCCAACCCTCGCAGGGAACTGAAAAACTGTTTTTT
TRBV28	TRBD2	TRBJ2-1	-	CASSETSNREQFF	TGTGCCAGCAGTGAGACTAGCAACCGTGAGCAGTTCTTC
TRBV7-2	-	TRBJ2-5	few	CASSSGPTNGETQYF	TGTGCCAGCAGCTCGGGACCCACCAACGGGGAGACCCAGTACTTC
TRBV2	-	TRBJ1-1	once	CASSDWGLVNTEAFF	TGTGCCAGCAGTGATTGGGGGTTGGTGAACACTGAAGCTTTCTTT
TRBV5-1	-	TRBJ1-5	-	CATQGQGSNQPQHF	TGCGCCACCCAGGGGCAGGGCAGCAATCAGCCCCAGCATTTT
TRBV20-1	-	TRBJ2-1	-	CSPTTQETQFF	TGCAGTCCGACCACACAAGAGACCCAGTTCTTC
TRBV12-3/TRBV12-4	-	TRBJ1-5	many	CASSLGTRQPQHF	TGTGCCAGCAGTTTAGGGACCCGTCAGCCCCAGCATTTT
TRBV7-6	-	TRBJ1-1	-	CASSLEGLSNTEAFF	TGTGCCAGCAGCTTAGAAGGACTATCTAACACTGAAGCTTTCTTT
TRBV12-3/TRBV12-4	TRBD2	TRBJ2-1	-	CASSFLGGIGEQFF	TGTGCCAGCAGTTTTTTGGGAGGGATAGGTGAGCAGTTCTTC
TRBV10-2	TRBD1	TRBJ2-7	-	CASMAGGGYSYEQYF	TGCGCCAGCATGGCAGGGGGCGGATACTCCTACGAGCAGTACTTC
TRBV6-4	-	TRBJ2-3	-	CASSDPAGTQYF	TGTGCCAGCAGTGACCCCGCCGGGACGCAGTATTTT
TRBV5-1	-	TRBJ1-1	few	CASSRGGRVERNEAFF	TGCGCCAGCAGCCGTGGCGGCAGGGTGGAGAGAAATGAAGCTTTCTTT
TRBV5-6	TRBD1	TRBJ2-2	-	CASSLLTGVNTGELFF	TGTGCCAGCAGCTTGTTAACAGGGGTTAACACCGGGGAGCTGTTTTTT
TRBV28	-	TRBJ1-2	-	CAGSFGTPNYGYTF	TGTGCCGGCAGCTTCGGGACACCAAACTATGGCTACACCTTC
TRBV7-9	-	TRBJ1-1	-	CASTLEANTEAFF	TGTGCCAGCACACTAGAGGCGAACACTGAAGCTTTCTTT
TRBV14	-	TRBJ1-1	-	CASSQPPNTEAFF	TGTGCCAGCAGCCAACCACCGAACACTGAAGCTTTCTTT
TRBV7-3	-	TRBJ2-7	many	CASSLRQSHFYEQYF	TGTGCCAGCAGCTTAAGACAGTCCCATTTCTACGAGCAGTACTTC
TRBV5-1	TRBD2	TRBJ2-5	few	CASSVTSGGFQETQYF	TGCGCCAGCAGCGTAACTAGCGGGGGGTTCCAAGAGACCCAGTACTTC
TRBV29-1	-	TRBJ2-5	many	CSVDGETQYF	TGCAGCGTTGATGGCGAGACCCAGTACTTC
TRBV4-1	TRBD2	TRBJ2-3	-	CASSSGDHTETQYF	TGCGCCAGCAGTAGCGGGGACCACACAGAAACGCAGTATTTT
TRBV12-3/TRBV12-4	-	TRBJ1-1	few	CASSSPLGGRNSNTEAFF	TGTGCCAGCAGTTCCCCGTTGGGGGGAAGGAACTCGAACACTGAAGCTTTCTTT
TRBV5-1	TRBD2	TRBJ2-5	many	CASSSSGGIQETQYF	TGCGCCAGCAGCTCTAGCGGGGGGATCCAAGAGACCCAGTACTTC
TRBV7-2	-	TRBJ1-4	-	CAGSVGTREKLFF	TGTGCCGGCAGCGTAGGCACGAGGGAAAAACTGTTTTTT
TRBV4-1	-	TRBJ2-1	many	CATEDRTSNEQFF	TGCGCCACAGAAGACAGGACTAGCAATGAGCAGTTCTTC
TRBV10-3	-	TRBJ1-2	few	CAISESGTTTYGYTF	TGTGCCATCAGTGAGTCTGGGACAACCACCTATGGCTACACCTTC
TRBV7-2	-	TRBJ1-2	few	CAGTIARQSYGYTF	TGTGCCGGCACTATAGCCCGACAGAGCTATGGCTACACCTTC
TRBV6-2/TRBV6-3	TRBD1	TRBJ2-6	-	CASSSGTGGSSGANVLTF	TGTGCCAGCAGTTCTGGGACAGGGGGAAGCTCTGGGGCCAACGTCCTGACTTTC
TRBV6-5	-	TRBJ1-5	few	CASSYLKSQPQHF	TGTGCCAGCAGTTATTTAAAGTCTCAGCCCCAGCATTTT
TRBV20-1	TRBD1	TRBJ2-4	few	CSARTGDGAKNIQYF	TGCAGTGCTAGAACAGGGGACGGAGCCAAAAACATTCAGTACTTC